This T cell receptor (beta chain) was identified in a study of long-term antiretroviral therapy in people with HIV. At the level of the study: The earliest samples predate the 2015 immediate-ART recommendation by about a decade. Whole-study findings and limits: HIV repertoires had narrower CDR3 length ranges than controls.

The assay, immunoSEQ v3.0, was run at survey level. TCRdb keeps only in-frame clones here, not all; method: immunoSEQ multiplex PCR. The table shows some 27,000 clones, with around 85% occurring only once. Participants living with HIV all received treatment in the United States. With regard to this clone: Its antigen is as yet unknown.

With V trimmed by 5 bases and J by 7 bases, 4 bases remained unmatched. There are 14 residues in the CDR3. From germline, CDR1 is SGHTA and CDR2 FQGTGA. The sequence was collected from a man between 40 and 49 years old with HIV. The chain uses TRBV7-3 and TRBJ1-6, with 8 bases that match TRBD1. The sequences come from unsorted PBMCs, collected 3 years after starting antiretroviral therapy. The CDR3, as DNA: TGTGCCAGCAGCATGGGACAGGTCAATTCACCCCTCCACTTT. Translated: CASSMGQVNSPLHF.